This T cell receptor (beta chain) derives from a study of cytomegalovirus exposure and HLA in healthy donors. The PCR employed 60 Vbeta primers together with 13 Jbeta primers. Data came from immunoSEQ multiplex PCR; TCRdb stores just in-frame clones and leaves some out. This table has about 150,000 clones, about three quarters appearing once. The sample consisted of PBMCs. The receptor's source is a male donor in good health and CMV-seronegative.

CDR3 nucleotide sequence: TGTGCCAGCAGTCCCCCCGACTCCCCCCACAATGAGCAGTTCTTC. Translation: CASSPPDSPHNEQFF. This chain connects TRBV27 to TRBJ2-1; D is ambiguous. V was shortened by 5 bases and J by 5 bases, with 16 bases between the two germline ends. Germline V gene sequence: CDR1 MNHEY, CDR2 SMNVEV (reference sequence). This CDR3 has 15 residues.